Listed below are T cell receptor beta chains from one sample, sequenced in a study of CD8+CD57+ T cells in acquired aplastic anemia. One entry per CDR3 protein results from TCRdb running MiXCR on the reads. The sample records 200,000 or so distinct CDR3 sequences, nearly 50% being singletons. Sequences were obtained from sorted CD4+, CD8+, or CD8+CD57+ T cells (not recorded which) from PBMCs. Receptors originate from a human donor with aplastic anemia. The CDR3 runs from the conserved cysteine through the conserved F or W. A D gene is named only where the DNA matches it firmly. The size entry is marked missing in some rows and otherwise reads once, few, many or a size class.

j_call v_call d_call clone_size cdr3_nt cdr3_aa
TRBJ1-1 TRBV18 TRBD1 . TGTGCCAGCTCGCTTCGAACAGGGGAGTTGGGGAGTTTCTTT CASSLRTGELGSFF
TRBJ1-4 TRBV15 TRBD1 many TGTGCCACCAGACAGGACAGGGGGCCTGGTGAAAAACTGTTTTTT CATRQDRGPGEKLFF
TRBJ1-2 TRBV14 . . TGTGCCAGCAGCCAAGGGGCAGTACACTATGGCTACACCTTC CASSQGAVHYGYTF
TRBJ1-1 TRBV6-2/TRBV6-3 TRBD1 . TGTGCCAGCGGTTACCAGGGGGCAGTTGAAGATTTCTTT CASGYQGAVEDFF
TRBJ2-3 TRBV20-1 . many TGCAGTGCCGATCGGGGGAAGGTCATAAGAGATACGCAGTATTTT CSADRGKVIRDTQYF
TRBJ2-5 TRBV2 . . TGTGCCAGCAGTGAGTTGGGCTTAGTACAAGAGACCCAGTACTTC CASSELGLVQETQYF
TRBJ1-5 TRBV19 . . TGTGCCAGTAGTATACAGAATCAGCCCCAGCATTTT CASSIQNQPQHF
TRBJ2-1 TRBV20-1 TRBD2 many TGCAGTGCTAGAGGTTCGAGCGGGAGGGAATACAATGAGCAGTTCTTC CSARGSSGREYNEQFF
TRBJ1-1 TRBV20-1 . . TGCAGTGCTAGGTTACAGGGACTGATTGAAGCTTTCTTT CSARLQGLIEAFF
TRBJ2-2 TRBV7-2 TRBD1 few TGTGCCAGCAGCTGGGACAGGAGGGAGGTGGGGGAGCTGTTTTTT CASSWDRREVGELFF
TRBJ1-6 TRBV2 . . TGTGCCAGCGAGGGGGACTATAATTCACCCCTCCACTTT CASEGDYNSPLHF
TRBJ2-1 TRBV18 TRBD1 once TGTGCCAGCTCACTCTCGACAGGGCCCCCCGCTGGTGAGCAGTTCTTC CASSLSTGPPAGEQFF
TRBJ2-1 TRBV6-1 TRBD2 few TGTGCCAGCAGTGAAGCTAGCGGGGGAATTAATGAGCAGTTCTTC CASSEASGGINEQFF
TRBJ2-1 TRBV11-2 . many TGTGCCAGCAGCTCCCGGGAAAGCCACAATGAGCAGTTCTTC CASSSRESHNEQFF
TRBJ1-1 TRBV4-3 TRBD1 many TGCGCCAGCAGCCAAAACGACAGGGGGCTACTGAACACTGAAGCTTTCTTT CASSQNDRGLLNTEAFF
TRBJ2-3 TRBV29-1 TRBD1 . TGCAGCGCTAGACAGGGTATAGATACGCAGTATTTT CSARQGIDTQYF
TRBJ2-7 TRBV2 TRBD2 few TGTGCCTGCCGGAAGGGACTAGCGGAGGGCTACGAGCAGTACTTC CACRKGLAEGYEQYF
TRBJ1-2 TRBV9 TRBD1 . TGTGCCAGCAGCGTTGGCAGGGGGGACTATGGCTACACCTTC CASSVGRGDYGYTF
TRBJ1-2 TRBV14 . . TGTGCCAGCAGCCAAGATTGGACACAGCTGTATTATGGCTACACCTTC CASSQDWTQLYYGYTF
TRBJ2-3 TRBV6-1 . . TGTGCCAGCAGTGCCGCTAGCGCGCAGTATTTT CASSAASAQYF
TRBJ1-6 TRBV11-2 TRBD1 many TGTGCCAGCAGCTTAGTAATCTGGGACAGGGGGCGGTCACCCCTCCACTTT CASSLVIWDRGRSPLHF
TRBJ1-6 TRBV6-1 TRBD1 . TGTGCCAGCAGTGTGGGACAGAATTCACCCCTCCACTTT CASSVGQNSPLHF
TRBJ2-2 TRBV2 . . TGTGCCAGCAGGGGGCAGGCGATAACCGGGGAGCTGTTTTTT CASRGQAITGELFF
TRBJ2-3 TRBV19 TRBD2 . TGTGCCAGTAGTATAGATTGGCAGGGAGGGGCAGATACGCAGTATTTT CASSIDWQGGADTQYF
TRBJ2-7 TRBV14 . once TGTGCCAGTCGCTACGAGCAGTACTTC CASRYEQYF